This is a list of T cell receptor beta chains from one sample in a study of OX40 agonist ivuxolimab in advanced cancers. Profiled with immunoSEQ multiplex PCR; TCRdb holds only in-frame clones, not every one. Of roughly 100,000 clones in the sample, about 92% were seen once. Sample: CD4+ or CD8+ T cells sorted from blood, taken in a trial of the OX40 agonist ivuxolimab. These receptors were obtained from an adult with an advanced solid tumor such as melanoma, head and neck, liver or kidney cancer. Both conserved end residues are part of each CDR3. The D gene is left open where the match is weak. The size entry is marked missing in some rows and otherwise reads once, few, many or a size class.

d_gene | j_gene | abundance | v_gene | CDR3aa | CDR3nt
TRBD2 | TRBJ2-3 | - | TRBV7-3 | CASSPGTSGSTQYF | TGTGCCAGCAGCCCTGGGACAAGCGGGAGTACGCAGTATTTT
TRBD1 | TRBJ2-6 | - | TRBV27 | CASSPQRNRGPRVLTF | TGTGCCAGCAGTCCCCAACGGAACAGGGGGCCTCGAGTCCTGACTTTC
TRBD1 | TRBJ1-2 | - | TRBV6-6 | CASSSTGLANYGYTF | TGTGCCAGCAGTTCGACAGGGTTAGCTAACTATGGCTACACCTTC
TRBD2 | TRBJ2-1 | - | TRBV5-1 | CASSVGLADYNEQFF | TGCGCCAGCAGCGTGGGACTAGCGGACTACAATGAGCAGTTCTTC
TRBD1 | TRBJ1-2 | - | TRBV4-3 | CASSQAGQGNEGYTF | TGCGCCAGCAGCCAGGCGGGACAGGGGAATGAGGGCTACACCTTC
TRBD2 | TRBJ2-1 | once | TRBV7-2 | CASSVRILAGAENEQFF | TGTGCCAGCAGCGTAAGGATACTAGCGGGAGCGGAAAATGAGCAGTTCTTC
- | TRBJ2-5 | - | TRBV2 | CASRRDEETQYF | TGTGCCAGTAGAAGAGATGAAGAGACCCAGTACTTC
TRBD2 | TRBJ2-1 | - | TRBV29-1 | CSVTGLAGVSYNEQFF | TGCAGCGTCACGGGACTAGCGGGAGTTTCCTACAATGAGCAGTTCTTC
- | TRBJ1-5 | - | TRBV5-4 | CASSLGGGDQPQHF | TGTGCCAGCAGCTTGGGCGGGGGGGATCAGCCCCAGCATTTT
- | TRBJ2-1 | - | TRBV7-9 | CASPRDPRDNEQFF | TGTGCCAGCCCACGGGACCCGAGGGACAATGAGCAGTTCTTC
- | TRBJ2-4 | - | TRBV29-1 | CSVEVRAVAKNIQYF | TGCAGCGTTGAAGTTAGGGCGGTAGCCAAAAACATTCAGTACTTC
- | TRBJ2-5 | once | TRBV30 | CAWSFVGRETQYF | TGTGCCTGGAGTTTTGTGGGGAGAGAGACCCAGTACTTC
TRBD1 | TRBJ1-5 | - | TRBV7-2 | CASSLTGFNQPQHF | TGTGCCAGCAGCTTGACAGGGTTCAATCAGCCCCAGCATTTT
- | TRBJ1-1 | - | TRBV11-3 | CASSPGVVGTEAFF | TGTGCCAGCAGCCCCGGGGTGGTGGGAACTGAAGCTTTCTTT
TRBD2 | TRBJ2-3 | - | TRBV7-2 | CASSPTLGLGGTDTQYF | TGTGCCAGCAGCCCGACTTTGGGACTAGGCGGCACAGATACGCAGTATTTT
- | TRBJ1-2 | - | TRBV15 | CATRENSFTYGYTF | TGTGCCACCAGAGAGAACAGTTTTACCTACGGCTACACCTTC
- | TRBJ2-2 | - | TRBV6-6 | CASVGLRAGELFF | TGTGCCAGCGTTGGGTTGCGGGCCGGGGAGCTGTTTTTT
- | TRBJ1-5 | - | TRBV6-5 | CASMKNQPQHF | TGTGCCAGCATGAAGAATCAGCCCCAGCATTTT
- | TRBJ2-1 | - | TRBV4-2 | CASSQDSGQYNEQFF | TGTGCCAGCAGCCAAGATTCGGGACAATACAATGAGCAGTTCTTC
- | TRBJ2-4 | once | TRBV7-6 | CASSPGAGSGKNIQYF | TGTGCCAGCAGCCCAGGGGCGGGGTCGGGCAAAAACATTCAGTACTTC
TRBD1 | TRBJ1-3 | - | TRBV7-2 | CASSLRQGGNTIYF | TGTGCCAGCAGCTTAAGACAGGGGGGAAACACCATATATTTT
TRBD1 | TRBJ2-5 | - | TRBV27 | CASSPTGYGSETQYF | TGTGCCAGCAGCCCGACAGGGTACGGTAGCGAGACCCAGTACTTC
- | TRBJ1-1 | - | TRBV2 | CASTVRPTSTEAFF | TGTGCCAGCACCGTTCGTCCAACTTCGACTGAAGCTTTCTTT
- | TRBJ1-3 | - | TRBV5-1 | CASSLVGYGNTIYF | TGCGCCAGCAGCTTGGTTGGGTACGGAAACACCATATATTTT
- | TRBJ2-7 | once | TRBV5-6 | CASSPRSSYEQYF | TGTGCCAGCAGCCCTAGGAGCTCCTACGAGCAGTACTTC
TRBD2 | TRBJ2-3 | - | TRBV5-1 | CASWGRATDTQYF | TGCGCCAGCTGGGGGAGGGCCACAGATACGCAGTATTTT
TRBD1 | TRBJ2-2 | - | TRBV6-5 | CASRTGTGVGELFF | TGTGCCAGCAGAACCGGGACAGGGGTAGGGGAGCTGTTTTTT
- | TRBJ1-6 | - | TRBV6-5 | CASSYSGGNSPLHF | TGTGCCAGCAGTTACTCAGGTGGTAATTCACCCCTCCACTTT
- | TRBJ2-3 | once | TRBV7-2 | CASSFGTGDTQYF | TGTGCCAGCAGCTTTGGTACGGGAGATACGCAGTATTTT
TRBD1 | TRBJ2-1 | - | TRBV9 | CASSVDPLGGYEQFF | TGTGCCAGCAGCGTAGATCCGCTAGGGGGCTATGAGCAGTTCTTC
- | TRBJ1-5 | once | TRBV4-3 | CASSQDRGGPQPQHF | TGCGCCAGCAGCCAAGATCGGGGGGGCCCTCAGCCCCAGCATTTT
- | TRBJ2-1 | - | TRBV4-1 | CASSQEGGRATYNEQFF | TGCGCCAGCAGCCAAGAGGGGGGCAGGGCCACTTACAATGAGCAGTTCTTC
- | TRBJ2-1 | - | TRBV14 | CASSDLGIRGNYEQFF | TGTGCCAGCAGCGATCTAGGTATCCGCGGGAACTATGAGCAGTTCTTC
- | TRBJ2-3 | - | TRBV7-7 | CASSLEFADTQYF | TGTGCTAGCAGCTTAGAGTTTGCAGATACGCAGTATTTT
TRBD1 | TRBJ1-1 | - | TRBV5-1 | CANVPGQGRNTEAFF | TGCGCCAACGTCCCGGGACAGGGGCGGAACACTGAAGCTTTCTTT
TRBD2 | TRBJ2-1 | - | TRBV18 | CASSPPSRGRGNEQFF | TGTGCCAGCTCACCACCGTCGCGCGGGAGAGGCAATGAGCAGTTCTTC
- | TRBJ1-4 | - | TRBV6-1 | CASGLGGTNEKLFF | TGTGCCAGCGGATTAGGTGGGACTAATGAAAAACTGTTTTTT
- | TRBJ2-1 | - | TRBV4-3 | CASSLFGGSYNEQFF | TGCGCCAGCAGCCTTTTCGGAGGCTCCTACAATGAGCAGTTCTTC
- | TRBJ2-4 | - | TRBV4-1 | CASSQLFPKNIQYF | TGCGCCAGCAGCCAACTTTTTCCCAAAAACATTCAGTACTTC
TRBD1 | TRBJ1-3 | - | TRBV7-9 | CASSLGQASGNTIYF | TGTGCCAGCAGCCTCGGACAGGCCTCTGGAAACACCATATATTTT
- | TRBJ2-4 | - | TRBV7-6 | CASSQPTREGAKNIQYF | TGTGCCAGCAGCCAACCGACGCGAGAGGGAGCCAAAAACATTCAGTACTTC
- | TRBJ2-2 | - | TRBV29-1 | CSAGLPNTGELFF | TGCAGCGCTGGACTGCCGAACACCGGGGAGCTGTTTTTT
TRBD2 | TRBJ2-1 | once | TRBV10-3 | CAVRTSLAPNNEQFF | TGTGCCGTCCGGACTAGCTTAGCCCCAAACAATGAGCAGTTCTTC
- | TRBJ1-2 | - | TRBV30 | CAWSVGQPANYGYTF | TGTGCCTGGAGTGTAGGACAGCCAGCTAACTATGGCTACACCTTC
TRBD2 | TRBJ2-1 | - | TRBV5-4 | CASSLVHSGGANEQFF | TGTGCCAGCAGCTTGGTACATAGCGGGGGGGCAAATGAGCAGTTCTTC
TRBD1 | TRBJ2-3 | - | TRBV15 | CATSPIWGTGGADTQYF | TGTGCCACCAGCCCCATATGGGGGACAGGGGGCGCGGATACGCAGTATTTT
TRBD1 | TRBJ1-1 | - | TRBV30 | CAWSVRGDRNTEAFF | TGTGCCTGGAGTGTACGAGGGGACAGGAACACTGAAGCTTTCTTT
TRBD1 | TRBJ1-3 | - | TRBV28 | CASSATGFLLGNTIYF | TGTGCCAGCAGTGCGACAGGGTTCCTCCTGGGAAACACCATATATTTT
TRBD1 | TRBJ2-5 | - | TRBV6-1 | CASSGVRDRGRETQYF | TGTGCCAGCAGTGGAGTCCGGGACAGGGGGAGGGAGACCCAGTACTTC
TRBD1 | TRBJ2-3 | - | TRBV4-3 | CASSRRGQGRDTQYF | TGCGCCAGCAGCCGGAGGGGACAGGGGCGGGATACGCAGTATTTT
- | TRBJ1-5 | - | TRBV30 | CAWKAETGYNQPQHF | TGTGCCTGGAAGGCGGAGACAGGTTACAATCAGCCCCAGCATTTT
TRBD1 | TRBJ1-2 | - | TRBV7-9 | CASSSGQVYGYTF | TGTGCCAGCAGCTCCGGACAGGTCTATGGCTACACCTTC
- | TRBJ1-3 | - | TRBV30 | CAWSVYGNTIYF | TGTGCCTGGAGTGTATATGGAAACACCATATATTTT
- | TRBJ1-5 | - | TRBV4-3 | CASSQDLSGDQPQHF | TGCGCCAGCAGCCAAGATCTTTCAGGAGATCAGCCCCAGCATTTT
- | TRBJ2-3 | once | TRBV11-3 | CASSWVKADTQYF | TGTGCCAGCAGCTGGGTCAAGGCGGACACGCAGTATTTT
- | TRBJ2-5 | - | TRBV7-8 | CASSLRAFQETQYF | TGTGCCAGCAGCTTGAGGGCATTCCAAGAGACCCAGTACTTC
- | TRBJ2-1 | - | TRBV7-9 | CASSQAPGRGQNEQFF | TGTGCCAGCAGCCAAGCCCCGGGACGGGGGCAAAATGAGCAGTTCTTC
TRBD2 | TRBJ2-3 | - | TRBV2 | CASKRTSGIDTQYF | TGTGCCAGCAAGCGGACTAGCGGGATAGATACGCAGTATTTT
- | TRBJ2-5 | - | TRBV20-1 | CSARDRETQYF | TGCAGTGCTAGAGATCGCGAGACCCAGTACTTC
TRBD2 | TRBJ2-5 | - | TRBV2 | CASSGTSGRMETQYF | TGTGCCAGCAGTGGGACTAGCGGGAGGATGGAGACCCAGTACTTC